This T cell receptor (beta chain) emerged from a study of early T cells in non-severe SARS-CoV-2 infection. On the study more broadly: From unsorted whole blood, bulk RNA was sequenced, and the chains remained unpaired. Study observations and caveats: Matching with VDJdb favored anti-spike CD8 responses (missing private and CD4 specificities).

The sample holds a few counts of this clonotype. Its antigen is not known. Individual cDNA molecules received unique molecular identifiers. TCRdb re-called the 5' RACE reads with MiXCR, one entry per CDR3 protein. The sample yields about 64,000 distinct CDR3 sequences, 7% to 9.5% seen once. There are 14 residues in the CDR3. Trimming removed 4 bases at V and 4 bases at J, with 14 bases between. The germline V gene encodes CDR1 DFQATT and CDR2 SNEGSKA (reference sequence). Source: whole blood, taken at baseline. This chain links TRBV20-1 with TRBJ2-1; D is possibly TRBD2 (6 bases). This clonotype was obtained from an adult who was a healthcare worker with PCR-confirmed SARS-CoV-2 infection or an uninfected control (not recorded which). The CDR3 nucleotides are TGCAGTGCTAAGAGCCCTGCGGGGTACAATGAGCAGTTCTTC. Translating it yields CSAKSPAGYNEQFF.